Listed here is a single TCR beta chain. Antigen specificity is unknown. The sample is drawn from a study of T cell responses to AZD1222 COVID-19 vaccine. Study results and caveats: Among spike-specific TCRs, nearly half reportedly target unmutated variant regions. Among those given AZD1222, only six were seropositive at baseline.

Data came from immunoSEQ multiplex PCR; TCRdb stores just in-frame clones and leaves some out. The sample lists fewer than 110,000 clones, more than 75% occurring once. CDR3 length equals 16 residues. CDR1 is KGHSH, CDR2 LQKENI, per germline. V was clipped by 3 bases and J by 2 bases, with 15 bases between them. The sequencing used peripheral blood, collected on day 0 of AZD1222 vaccination. The gene calls are TRBV18 and TRBJ2-3; TRBD1 might be the D (6 bases). This sequence was found in an adult in good health. Here the CDR3 reads CASSPRSGDVTDTQYF. Here the CDR3 DNA reads TGTGCCAGCTCACCCCGCTCAGGGGACGTCACAGATACGCAGTATTTT.